This T cell receptor beta chain was identified in a study of human T cells and chemical hapten exposure. At the level of the study: Throughout the approximately 25-week study, diphenylcyclopropenone was applied weekly to the patients' scalps.

The CDR3 is 16 amino acids. With 6 bases clipped from V and 1 base from J, the junction kept 10 bases outside the gene matches. Germline CDR1 reads DFQATT; CDR2 reads SNEGSKA (reference sequence). In this sample, this clonotype turned up a few times. Its antigen is as yet unknown. General study results and limits: Large CDR3 similarity clusters arose significantly more often from expanded TCRs than from controls.

TCRdb re-analysed the RACE reads in MiXCR, keeping a single row per CDR3 protein. The table records 300,000 to 450,000 distinct CDR3 sequences, 4.8% of them present only once. Time point denoted: patch test 1, 2 weeks after DPC sensitization. Treatment: therapeutic diphenylcyclopropenone sensitization with weekly scalp DPC. The sample here was whole blood, taken in connection with sensitization to the hapten diphenylcyclopropenone (DPC). This TCR came from a woman in her forties or fifties with alopecia areata. Some clones in this sample may be carry-over from other donors' samples. V and J are TRBV20-1 and TRBJ2-1; 9 bases are shared with TRBD2. The CDR3 nucleotides are TGCAGTGCACCTAATCGCCTAGCGGGATCCTACAATGAGCAGTTCTTC. Translating gives CSAPNRLAGSYNEQFF.